This TCR beta chain came from a study of T cell responses to AZD1222 COVID-19 vaccine. Germline assignment: CDR1 SGHAT and CDR2 FQDESV (reference sequence). Germline trimming cut 5 bases from V and 5 bases from J; bases unmatched to any gene: 4. The CDR3 length is 15 residues. Study outcomes and limitations: Clonal diversity may have been underestimated in mostly white British donors.

Sequencing was performed with immunoSEQ multiplex PCR; in TCRdb, only in-frame clones are kept and a portion is missing. There are about 60,000 clones in the sample; approximately 85% occur only once, and around 20% lies in the top ten. As for this clone: Antigen unknown.

The sequenced sample was peripheral blood, obtained on day 0 of MenACWY control vaccination. V gene TRBV11-1 combines with J gene TRBJ1-6, with 9 positions matching TRBD1. The sequence was collected from an adult in good health. Written as DNA, the CDR3 is TGTGCCAGCAGCCCTCGGGACAGGGATAATTCACCCCTCCACTTT. Translation: CASSPRDRDNSPLHF.